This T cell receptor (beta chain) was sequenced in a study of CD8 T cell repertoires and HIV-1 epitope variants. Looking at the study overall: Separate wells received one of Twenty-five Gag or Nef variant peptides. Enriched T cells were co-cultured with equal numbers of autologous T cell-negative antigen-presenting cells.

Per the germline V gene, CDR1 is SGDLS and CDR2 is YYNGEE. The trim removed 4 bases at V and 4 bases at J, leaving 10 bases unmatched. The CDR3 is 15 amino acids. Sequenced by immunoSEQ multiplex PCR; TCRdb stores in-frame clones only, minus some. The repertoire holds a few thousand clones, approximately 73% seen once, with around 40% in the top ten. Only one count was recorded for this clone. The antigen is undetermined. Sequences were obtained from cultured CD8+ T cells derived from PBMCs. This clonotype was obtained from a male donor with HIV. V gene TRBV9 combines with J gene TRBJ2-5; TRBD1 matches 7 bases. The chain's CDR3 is CASSLGGGGTETQYF. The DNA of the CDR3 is TGTGCCAGCAGCTTAGGGGGCGGTGGAACAGAGACCCAGTACTTC.